Shown below are 25 T cell receptor beta chains from a single sample sequenced in a study of cytomegalovirus exposure and HLA in healthy donors. The table came from immunoSEQ multiplex PCR; TCRdb's copy has only in-frame clones and leaves some out. This table has about 330,000 clones, around 90% appearing once. Specimen: PBMCs. These receptors came from a woman aged 25 to 39 in good health and CMV-seropositive.

Concerning this clone itself: The sample has other DNA sequences that encode this CDR3 too. V is TRBV9 and J is TRBJ2-7; D is ambiguous. Germline V gene sequence: CDR1 SGDLS, CDR2 YYNGEE. This CDR3 region has 13 residues. Trimming removed 0 bases from V and 0 bases from J, with 4 bases in between. The CDR3 spells CASSVGISYEQYF. The CDR3 coding sequence is TGTGCCAGCAGCGTAGGAATCTCCTACGAGCAGTACTTC.

V and J are TRBV29-1 and TRBJ1-1; 7 bases match TRBD1. With 6 bases clipped from V and 6 bases from J, the junction kept 19 bases outside the gene matches. This CDR3 spans 16 amino acids. Germline loops: CDR1 SQVTM, CDR2 ANQGSEA. In nucleotides, the CDR3 is TGCAGCGTCCAACCGACTGGGACCAGGGGGGAAGCTGAAGCTTTCTTT. As protein: CSVQPTGTRGEAEAFF.

V and J are TRBV6-5 and TRBJ1-1; D might be TRBD1 (5 bases). CDR1 and CDR2 from the germline V gene are MNHEY and SVGAGI. This CDR3 comprises 15 residues. Deletions cut 0 bases from V and 0 bases from J, with 8 bases between. The CDR3 here is CASSYSTELNTEAFF. The CDR3 DNA sequence: TGTGCCAGCAGTTACTCGACAGAATTGAACACTGAAGCTTTCTTT.

V usage is TRBV9 and J usage is TRBJ2-3; 10 bases map to TRBD2. V dropped 4 bases and J dropped 2; count of bases not matched to a gene: 7. The CDR3 length is 16 residues. The germline V gene encodes CDR1 SGDLS and CDR2 YYNGEE. CDR3 DNA: TGTGCCAGCAGCATCAATCTAGCGGGGGACACAGATACGCAGTATTTT. This sequence encodes CASSINLAGDTDTQYF.

The rearrangement uses TRBV9 and TRBJ1-2; D unclear. Per the germline V gene, CDR1 is SGDLS and CDR2 is YYNGEE. The CDR3 totals 14 residues. V was clipped by 0 bases and J by 4 bases, with 10 bases between them. DNA for the CDR3: TGTGCCAGCAGCGTAGACGCTCTGGCCTATGGCTACACCTTC. It codes for CASSVDALAYGYTF.

The CDR3 is CASSVDRGQPQHF. The CDR3 nucleotides are TGTGCCAGCAGCGTAGACAGGGGTCAGCCCCAGCATTTT. The V and J genes are TRBV7-3 and TRBJ1-5, with 8 bases fitting TRBD1. Looked up from germline, CDR1 is SGHTA and CDR2 is FQGTGA. With 5 bases clipped from V and 6 bases from J, the junction kept 3 bases outside the gene matches. This CDR3 is built from 13 residues. The whole variable domain, filled in from reference TRBV7-3 and TRBJ1-5, reads GAGVSQTPSNKVTEKGKYVELRCDPISGHTALYWYRQSLGQGPEFLIYFQGTGAADDSGLPNDRFFAVRPEGSVSTLKIQRTERGDSAVYLCASSVDRGQPQHFGDGTRLSIL.

The rearrangement uses TRBV7-2 and TRBJ1-6; a weak D match, TRBD1 (5 bases). The CDR3 is 15 amino acids. Germline V gene lookup returns CDR1 SGHTA and CDR2 FQGNSA. Trimming left V 1 base short and J 8 bases short, with 12 bases between. CDR3 coding DNA: TGTGCCAGCAGCTTAGGACTACGGGGGGATTCACCCCTCCACTTT. Encoded protein: CASSLGLRGDSPLHF.

This clone was counted between two and nine times. The genes are TRBV18 and TRBJ2-5; perhaps TRBD2 as D (5 bases). Looked up from germline, CDR1 is KGHSH and CDR2 is LQKENI. The V and J ends lost 6 bases and 2 bases respectively, with 10 bases between them. The CDR3 extends over 13 amino acids. The CDR3 reads CASSGGLQETQYF. The CDR3 nucleotides are TGTGCCAGCTCTGGAGGATTACAAGAGACCCAGTACTTC.

The chain has TRBV28 and TRBJ2-7; 7 positions match TRBD1. The CDR3 length is 13 residues. The germline V gene encodes CDR1 MDHEN and CDR2 SYDVKM. V shed 8 bases, J shed 1 base, and the junction held 5 bases outside the gene matches. This CDR3 is CASLGTESYEQYF. CDR3 DNA sequence: TGTGCCAGCTTAGGGACAGAGTCCTACGAGCAGTACTTC.

V and J are TRBV30 and TRBJ2-7; 8 positions match TRBD1. With V trimmed by 5 bases and J by 3 bases, 3 bases remained unmatched. Germline values: CDR1 GTSNPN, CDR2 SVGIG (reference sequence). The CDR3 is 12 amino acids. CDR3: CAWGGQGYEQYF. The CDR3 DNA is TGTGCCTGGGGCGGACAGGGCTACGAGCAGTACTTC.

The V call is TRBV19, the J call TRBJ1-5; the match to TRBD1 covers 9 bases. The CDR3 runs to 14 residues. The germline V gene has CDR1 LNHDA and CDR2 SQIVND (reference sequence). J lost 5 bases, V lost 4 bases, and 3 bases had no gene match. The CDR3 is CASSTGQGYQPQHF. The CDR3 DNA reads TGTGCCAGTAGTACGGGACAGGGCTATCAGCCCCAGCATTTT.

The chain couples TRBV5-6 to TRBJ2-5; D is unresolved. This CDR3 contains 12 residues. Germline loops: CDR1 SGHDT, CDR2 YYEEEE. The germline V and J ends were trimmed by 2 bases and 5 bases, with 7 bases remaining between them. For the CDR3, the DNA is TGTGCCAGCAGCTTAATTAGTGAGACCCAGTACTTC. Protein: CASSLISETQYF.

The V call is TRBV5-6, the J call TRBJ2-3; D remains unclear. V gave up 4 bases and J gave up 13 bases, with 22 bases separating them. Germline CDR1 and CDR2: SGHDT and YYEEEE. The CDR3 is 14 amino acids. Here the CDR3 DNA reads TGTGCCAGCAGCCCCGGCTGGTTGGAAGAAACTGAGTATTTT. Encoded protein: CASSPGWLEETEYF. Variable domain in full (rest from reference TRBV5-6 and TRBJ2-3): DAGVTQSPTHLIKTRGQQVTLRCSPKSGHDTVSWYQQALGQGPQFIFQYYEEEERQRGNFPDRFSGHQFPNYSSELNVNALLLGDSALYLCASSPGWLEETEYFGPGTRLTVL.

The gene calls are TRBV6-4 and TRBJ2-3; tentatively, D is TRBD1 or TRBD2 (6 bases each). This CDR3 region has 13 residues. Germline lookup yields CDR1 MRHNA and CDR2 SNTAGT. The V gene lost 5 bases and the J gene lost 4 bases, with 10 bases spanning the gap. CDR3 region: CASSSGAADTQYF. DNA of the CDR3: TGTGCCAGCAGTTCGGGGGCAGCAGATACGCAGTATTTT.

The rearrangement joins TRBV2 to TRBJ1-1, with a possible D match to TRBD1 (5 bases). V gave up 3 bases and J gave up 10 bases, with 12 bases separating them. CDR3 length equals 12 residues. Germline-derived CDR1 and CDR2 are SNHLY and FYNNEI. The CDR3 sequence: CASSDGALVAFF. The CDR3, as DNA: TGTGCCAGCAGTGACGGGGCTTTAGTAGCTTTCTTT.

This sequence joins TRBV6-5 and TRBJ2-7; D remains ambiguous. CDR1 and CDR2 (germline): MNHEY, SVGAGI. Trimming removed 3 bases at V and 2 bases at J, with 14 bases between. This CDR3 contains 15 residues. CDR3 residues: CASSYGPLKTYEQYF. The DNA of the CDR3 is TGTGCCAGCAGTTATGGCCCGCTTAAGACCTACGAGCAGTACTTC.

The V gene is TRBV5-1, the J gene TRBJ1-4; D gene unclear. The ends were cut back, 8 bases at V and 9 bases at J, with 8 bases in the middle. The CDR3 sequence is 10 residues long. CDR1 is SGHRS, CDR2 YFSETQ, per germline. The CDR3 protein is CARPEKKLFF. The CDR3 nucleotides read TGCGCCAGGCCAGAGAAAAAACTGTTTTTT.

The chain carries TRBV7-2 and TRBJ2-2; D gene unclear. Trimming removed 4 bases from V and 2 bases from J, with 11 bases in between. Germline CDR1 reads SGHTA; CDR2 reads FQGNSA. The CDR3 length is 15 residues. CDR3 sequence (DNA): TGTGCCAGCAGCTCGGGCCGATTCAACACCGGGGAGCTGTTTTTT. Its translation is CASSSGRFNTGELFF.

The chain has TRBV7-2 and TRBJ2-6; 7 bases agree with TRBD1. The CDR3 consists of 17 residues. Trimming cost V 2 bases and J 4 bases; bases outside gene matches: 8. Looked up from germline, CDR1 is SGHTA and CDR2 is FQGNSA. CDR3 amino acids: CASSLRGTGVGANVLTF. The CDR3 nucleotides are TGTGCCAGCAGCTTACGGGGAACAGGGGTCGGGGCCAACGTCCTGACTTTC.

J is TRBJ2-7 and V is TRBV6-4, with TRBD2 as a possible D gene (6 bases). The CDR3 spans 15 residues. Per the germline V gene, CDR1 is MRHNA and CDR2 is SNTAGT. V lost 5 bases, J lost 2 bases, and 16 bases lay in between. The CDR3 coding sequence is TGTGCCAGCAGTAGGGTGGCTAGCGAGACCTACGAGCAGTACTTC. Encoded protein: CASSRVASETYEQYF.

This clone was counted once. The sample has other DNA sequences that encode this CDR3 too. V gene TRBV9 combines with J gene TRBJ1-3; D is undetermined. Germline V CDR1 and CDR2: SGDLS, YYNGEE. The CDR3 consists of 14 residues. Trimming took off 0 bases at V and 4 bases at J, with 8 bases between the two ends. The CDR3 loop reads CASSVEGSGNTIYF. The CDR3 DNA is TGTGCCAGCAGCGTAGAAGGTTCGGGAAACACCATATATTTT.

This rearrangement joins TRBV2 to TRBJ1-2; 8 bases are a match to TRBD1. The V and J ends lost 6 bases and 8 bases, in that order; junction bases with no gene match: 17. The CDR3 runs 16 residues. The germline CDR1 and CDR2 sequences are SNHLY and FYNNEI. CDR3 nucleotide sequence: TGTGCCAGCAGATGGAGGACAGGGTCTGGTTATGGAGGCTACACCTTC. Its protein product is CASRWRTGSGYGGYTF.

V gene TRBV28 combines with J gene TRBJ2-7; 9 bases fit TRBD1. This CDR3 region has 12 residues. CDR1 MDHEN and CDR2 SYDVKM come from the germline V gene. V lost 11 bases, J lost 3 bases, and 5 bases stayed unmatched. The CDR3 is CAADRGDYEQYF. The CDR3 DNA follows: TGTGCCGCGGACAGGGGAGACTACGAGCAGTACTTC.

The chain carries TRBV9 and TRBJ1-5; perhaps TRBD1 as D (5 bases). The CDR3 covers 14 residues. CDR1 and CDR2 from the germline V gene are SGDLS and YYNGEE. Trimming stripped 3 bases from V and 3 bases from J, with 10 bases between. The CDR3 DNA sequence: TGTGCCAGCAGCGCGGGGACCCTCAATCAGCCCCAGCATTTT. Translation: CASSAGTLNQPQHF.

J is TRBJ1-5 and V is TRBV27, with D tentatively TRBD1 (5 bases). Germline loops: CDR1 MNHEY, CDR2 SMNVEV (reference sequence). The CDR3 sequence is 15 residues long. Trimming stripped 0 bases from V and 4 bases from J, with 10 bases between. The CDR3 loop reads CASSLSWGTNQPQHF. CDR3 DNA sequence: TGTGCCAGCAGTTTATCGTGGGGGACGAATCAGCCCCAGCATTTT.